One and the same sample provided the 16 T cell receptor beta chains below, sequenced in a study of shared clonotypes between healthy human individuals. This table comes from immunoSEQ multiplex PCR, and its TCRdb copy is limited to in-frame clones, with some not included. The sample has approximately 2.4 million clones, approximately 94% seen once; the top ten hold roughly 0.13%. Sequencing was carried out using naive CD4+ T cells sorted from blood. The subset here: CD45RA+ positively selected. The receptor set was obtained from a man younger than 35 in good health.

In regard to this clone: The sample contains more than one DNA sequence encoding this CDR3. This sequence joins TRBV6-5 and TRBJ1-2; D call uncertain. CDR3 length: 11 amino acids. Trimming stripped 6 bases from V and 4 bases from J, with 6 bases between. Germline CDR1 is MNHEY and CDR2 is SVGAGI. CDR3 loop: CASSSPYGYTF. For the CDR3, the DNA is TGTGCCAGCAGCTCCCCCTATGGCTACACCTTC.

The rearrangement links TRBV5-8 to TRBJ1-5, with 10 bases matching TRBD1. V lost 5 bases to trimming and J lost 5 bases; unmatched junction nucleotides: 4. The CDR3 is 14 amino acids. Germline values: CDR1 SGHTS, CDR2 YDEGEE. The CDR3 sequence is CASSSDRGYQPQHF. The DNA for the CDR3 is TGTGCCAGCAGTTCGGACAGGGGGTATCAGCCCCAGCATTTT.

This clone was seen once. The chain has TRBV5-4 and TRBJ2-1, with D tentatively TRBD1 (6 bases). V was pared by 5 bases and J by 2 bases, with 14 bases between. The CDR3 has 15 residues. CDR1 and CDR2 from the germline V gene are SGHNT and YYREEE (reference sequence). The CDR3 loop is CASRVDSQTYNEQFF. CDR3 in DNA: TGTGCCAGCAGGGTGGACAGCCAGACCTACAATGAGCAGTTCTTC.

The chain has TRBV30 and TRBJ1-4, with 8 bases aligning to TRBD1. Unmatched junction bases numbered 5, after V lost 2 bases and J lost 6 bases. This CDR3 spans 14 amino acids. CDR1 is GTSNPN, CDR2 SVGIG, per germline (reference sequence). CDR3 region: CAWSSVRGHEKLFF. The CDR3 DNA is TGTGCCTGGAGTTCCGTCAGGGGGCATGAAAAACTGTTTTTT.

This sequence joins TRBV30 and TRBJ2-6; D is unresolved. The CDR3 totals 14 residues. V gave up 3 bases and J gave up 4 bases, with 10 bases separating them. CDR1 is GTSNPN and CDR2 is SVGIG in the germline V gene (reference sequence). This CDR3 reads CAWRETAGANVLTF. The DNA of the CDR3 is TGTGCCTGGAGAGAAACAGCCGGGGCCAACGTCCTGACTTTC.

The V call is TRBV28, the J call TRBJ1-5; D possibly corresponds to TRBD1 (6 bases). CDR1 MDHEN and CDR2 SYDVKM come from the germline V gene. Trimming cost V 8 bases and J 0 bases, with 20 bases left between them. This CDR3 contains 17 residues. The DNA of the CDR3 is TGTGCCAGCTACCTAGGGGGAGGGAGGCCTAGCAATCAGCCCCAGCATTTT. Protein: CASYLGGGRPSNQPQHF.

This chain connects TRBV4-3 to TRBJ1-5, with D uncertain. Trimming removed 0 bases from V and 7 bases from J, with 7 bases in between. This CDR3 region has 13 residues. Per the germline V gene, CDR1 is LGHNA and CDR2 is YSLEER. DNA of the CDR3: TGCGCCAGCAGCCAAGACCCCAAGCAGCCCCAGCATTTT. Protein sequence: CASSQDPKQPQHF.

The chain couples TRBV4-1 to TRBJ1-1, with TRBD1 as a possible D gene (5 bases). The CDR3 is 16 amino acids. The germline V and J ends were trimmed by 4 bases and 0 bases, with 15 bases remaining between them. Per germline, CDR1 MGHRA and CDR2 YSYEKL. CDR3 DNA sequence: TGCGCCAGCAGCCCGTGGGGGAAAGGAGTGAACACTGAAGCTTTCTTT. As protein: CASSPWGKGVNTEAFF.

This clone was detected only once. The chain has TRBV2 and TRBJ2-7; TRBD2 aligns across 7 bases. The germline CDR1 and CDR2 sequences are SNHLY and FYNNEI. This CDR3 spans 14 amino acids. The V gene end was trimmed by 0 bases and the J gene end by 5 bases; junction bases not matched to a gene: 4. The DNA for the CDR3 is TGTGCCAGCAGTGAAGCGGCGGGAGTGGACGAGCAGTACTTC. This codes for CASSEAAGVDEQYF.

This sequence joins TRBV18 and TRBJ1-5; TRBD1 matches at 7 bases. Trimming removed 3 bases from V and 0 bases from J; junction bases left unmatched: 8. The CDR3 loop spans 17 amino acids. Germline CDR1 KGHSH, CDR2 LQKENI. The CDR3 DNA reads as TGTGCCAGCTCACCGGCTGTCGGGACAGATAGCAATCAGCCCCAGCATTTT. It is translated as CASSPAVGTDSNQPQHF. The variable domain in full, completed from reference TRBV18 and TRBJ1-5, reads NAGVMQNPRHLVRRRGQEARLRCSPMKGHSHVYWYRQLPEEGLKFMVYLQKENIIDESGMPKERFSAEFPKEGPSILRIQQVVRGDSAAYFCASSPAVGTDSNQPQHFGDGTRLSIL.

The gene calls are TRBV14 and TRBJ1-1, with D unresolved. V was pared by 0 bases and J by 4 bases, with 6 bases between. The CDR3 sequence is 13 residues long. The germline V gene encodes CDR1 SGHDN and CDR2 FVKESK. The DNA for the CDR3 is TGTGCCAGCAGCCAAGATCAAGGCACTGAAGCTTTCTTT. Translation: CASSQDQGTEAFF.

This clone was detected only once. V gene TRBV6-5 combines with J gene TRBJ2-2; 8 bases align to TRBD1. The germline gives CDR1 MNHEY, CDR2 SVGAGI. The CDR3 sequence is 14 residues long. Trimming removed 7 bases from V and 2 bases from J; junction bases left unmatched: 3. As DNA, the CDR3 is TGTGCCAGCACCGACAGGGGTAACACCGGGGAGCTGTTTTTT. Translating gives CASTDRGNTGELFF.

This sequence joins TRBV30 and TRBJ2-2, with TRBD2 as a possible D gene (6 bases). V was pared by 5 bases and J by 0 bases, with 10 bases between. CDR1 is GTSNPN, CDR2 SVGIG, per germline (reference sequence). This CDR3 has 14 amino acids. The CDR3 sequence: CAWVGTSNTGELFF. CDR3 nucleotides: TGTGCCTGGGTAGGGACTTCGAACACCGGGGAGCTGTTTTTT.

The V and J genes are TRBV11-2 and TRBJ2-6; perhaps D is TRBD1 or TRBD2 (5 bases each). The CDR3 contains 16 residues. Germline V lookup: CDR1 SGHAT, CDR2 FQNNGV. Trimming shortened V by 3 bases and J by 2 bases, and 11 bases separated the two germline ends. Here the CDR3 DNA reads TGTGCCAGCAGCTTCAGGGAGTCGGCTGGGGCCAACGTCCTGACTTTC. Translated: CASSFRESAGANVLTF. Full variable domain (remainder filled in from reference TRBV11-2 and TRBJ2-6): EAGVAQSPRYKIIEKRQSVAFWCNPISGHATLYWYQQILGQGPKLLIQFQNNGVVDDSQLPKDRFSAERLKGVDSTLKIQPAKLEDSAVYLCASSFRESAGANVLTFGAGSRLTVL.

Turning to this clone: One end of the junction fails to match germline, which may point to a read error. The chain links TRBV7-7 to TRBJ2-7; a weak D match, TRBD2 (5 bases). The CDR3 has 14 residues. Germline V gene lookup returns CDR1 SSHAT and CDR2 FNYEAQ (reference sequence). CDR3 protein: CASSLTDGDYEQYF. As DNA, the CDR3 is TGTGCTAGCAGCTTAACGGACGGGGACTACGAGCAGTACTTC.

This clone was recorded only once. The rearrangement uses TRBV4-2 and TRBJ1-4, with D hard to call. The CDR3 spans 19 residues. V lost 0 bases and J lost 0, with 17 bases in between. Per the germline V gene, CDR1 is LGHNA and CDR2 is YNFKEQ. This chain's CDR3 is CASSQDHLASAATNEKLFF. The CDR3 nucleotides read TGTGCCAGCAGCCAAGATCACCTCGCTTCGGCTGCAACTAATGAAAAACTGTTTTTT.